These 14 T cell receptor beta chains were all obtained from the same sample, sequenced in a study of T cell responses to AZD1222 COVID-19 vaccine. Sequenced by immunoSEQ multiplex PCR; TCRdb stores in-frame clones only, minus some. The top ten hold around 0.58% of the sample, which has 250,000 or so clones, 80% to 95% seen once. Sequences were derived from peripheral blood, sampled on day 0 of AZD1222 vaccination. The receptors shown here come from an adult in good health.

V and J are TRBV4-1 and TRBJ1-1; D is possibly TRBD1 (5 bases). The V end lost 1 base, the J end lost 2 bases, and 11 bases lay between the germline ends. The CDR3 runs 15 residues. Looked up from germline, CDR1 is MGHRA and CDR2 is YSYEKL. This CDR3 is CASSQVRGPNTEAFF. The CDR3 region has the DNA TGCGCCAGCAGCCAAGTGAGGGGACCAAACACTGAAGCTTTCTTT.

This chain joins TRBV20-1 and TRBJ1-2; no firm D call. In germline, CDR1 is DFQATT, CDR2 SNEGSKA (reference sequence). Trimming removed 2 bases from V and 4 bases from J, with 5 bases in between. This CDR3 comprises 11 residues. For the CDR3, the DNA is TGCAGTGCTAGATTTGCCTATGGCTACACCTTC. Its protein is CSARFAYGYTF.

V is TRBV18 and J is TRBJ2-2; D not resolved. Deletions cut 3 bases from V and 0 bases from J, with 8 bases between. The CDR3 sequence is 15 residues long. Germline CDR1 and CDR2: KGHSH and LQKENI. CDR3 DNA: TGTGCCAGCTCACCGTCACGGACGAACACCGGGGAGCTGTTTTTT. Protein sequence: CASSPSRTNTGELFF.

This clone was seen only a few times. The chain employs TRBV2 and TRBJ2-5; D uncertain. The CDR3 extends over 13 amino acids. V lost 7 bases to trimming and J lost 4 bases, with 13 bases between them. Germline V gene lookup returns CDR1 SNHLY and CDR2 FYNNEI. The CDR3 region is CASKIGLVETQYF. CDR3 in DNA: TGTGCCAGCAAAATTGGCCTGGTAGAGACCCAGTACTTC.

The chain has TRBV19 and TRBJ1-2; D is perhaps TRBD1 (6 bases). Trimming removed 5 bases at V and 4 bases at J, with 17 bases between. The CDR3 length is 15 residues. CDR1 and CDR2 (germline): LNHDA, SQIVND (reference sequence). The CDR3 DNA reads TGTGCCAGTAGTCGGCCCGGCGGACAGTTCTATGGCTACACCTTC. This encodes CASSRPGGQFYGYTF.

The CDR3 sequence: CASNDQGARTEAFF. In DNA form, the CDR3 reads TGTGCCAGTAATGACCAGGGGGCGCGGACTGAAGCTTTCTTT. The chain joins TRBV19 to TRBJ1-1, with 8 bases matching TRBD1. Germline assignment: CDR1 LNHDA and CDR2 SQIVND (reference sequence). CDR3 length equals 14 residues. Unmatched junction bases numbered 9, after V lost 7 bases and J lost 5 bases.

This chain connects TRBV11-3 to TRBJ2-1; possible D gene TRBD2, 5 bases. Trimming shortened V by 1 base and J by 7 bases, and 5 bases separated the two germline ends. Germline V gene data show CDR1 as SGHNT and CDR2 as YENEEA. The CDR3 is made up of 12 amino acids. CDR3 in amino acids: CASSLAGNEQFF. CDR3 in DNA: TGTGCCAGCAGCTTAGCGGGGAATGAGCAGTTCTTC.

The CDR3: CASSPLRGARPQHF. CDR3 nucleotides: TGTGCCAGCAGTCCCCTTCGAGGGGCAAGGCCCCAGCATTTT. The chain links TRBV28 to TRBJ1-5; TRBD1 is a possible D gene (5 bases). This CDR3 contains 14 residues. Germline CDR1 MDHEN, CDR2 SYDVKM. The germline V and J ends were trimmed by 5 bases and 9 bases, with 17 bases remaining between them.

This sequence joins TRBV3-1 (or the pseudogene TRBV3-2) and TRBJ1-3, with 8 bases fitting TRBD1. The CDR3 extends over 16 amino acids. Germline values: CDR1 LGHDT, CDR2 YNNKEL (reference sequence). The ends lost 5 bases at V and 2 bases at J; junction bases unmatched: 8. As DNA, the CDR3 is TGTGCCAGCAGCTTTTCCCTCAGGGGGCCTGGAAACACCATATATTTT. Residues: CASSFSLRGPGNTIYF.

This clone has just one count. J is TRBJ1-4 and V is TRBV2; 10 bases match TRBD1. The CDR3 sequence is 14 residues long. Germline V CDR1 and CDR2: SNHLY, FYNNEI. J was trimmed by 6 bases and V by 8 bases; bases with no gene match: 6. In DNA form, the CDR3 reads TGTGCCAGCGAACCCGGGACAGGGGATGAAAAACTGTTTTTT. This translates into CASEPGTGDEKLFF.

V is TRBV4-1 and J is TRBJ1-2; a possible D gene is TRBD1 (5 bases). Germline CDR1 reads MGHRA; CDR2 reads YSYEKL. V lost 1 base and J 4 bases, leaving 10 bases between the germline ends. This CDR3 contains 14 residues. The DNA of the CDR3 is TGCGCCAGCAGCCAAGCGAGAGGGACCTATGGCTACACCTTC. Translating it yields CASSQARGTYGYTF.

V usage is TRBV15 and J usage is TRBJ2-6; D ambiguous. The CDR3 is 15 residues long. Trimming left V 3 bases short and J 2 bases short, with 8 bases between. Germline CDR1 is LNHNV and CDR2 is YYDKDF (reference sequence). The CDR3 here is CATSSWTAGANVLTF. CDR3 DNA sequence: TGTGCCACCAGCAGCTGGACGGCTGGGGCCAACGTCCTGACTTTC. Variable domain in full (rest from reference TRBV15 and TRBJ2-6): DAMVIQNPRYQVTQFGKPVTLSCSQTLNHNVMYWYQQKSSQAPKLLFHYYDKDFNNEADTPDNFQSRRPNTSFCFLDIRSPGLGDTAMYLCATSSWTAGANVLTFGAGSRLTVL.

DNA of the CDR3: TGTGCCAGCAGCGTAGATGCTAGGATGGACGAGCAGTACTTC. Translating gives CASSVDARMDEQYF. V usage is TRBV9 and J usage is TRBJ2-7; D gene ambiguous. Germline CDR1 is SGDLS and CDR2 is YYNGEE. The ends were cut back, 0 bases at V and 5 bases at J, with 12 bases in the middle. CDR3 length: 14 amino acids.

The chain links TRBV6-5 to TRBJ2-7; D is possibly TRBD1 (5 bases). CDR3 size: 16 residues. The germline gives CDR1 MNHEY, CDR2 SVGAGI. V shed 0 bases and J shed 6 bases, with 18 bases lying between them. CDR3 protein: CASSYSKGAGTGEQYF. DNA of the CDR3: TGTGCCAGCAGTTACTCGAAAGGGGCTGGTACGGGCGAGCAGTACTTC.